Sequencing of this TCR beta chain was carried out in a study of cytomegalovirus exposure and HLA in healthy donors. Findings and caveats of the study: One later analysis reportedly identified an Asian-associated ancestry cluster that showed fewer N-insertions than the roughly 700-donor mean. It has been reported that TCR beta sequences accurately predicted the HLA-A and HLA-B alleles of most subjects. Analyses of presence/absence relied on an assumption of roughly uniform sequencing depth across donors.

Healthy bone marrow donors formed the donor group. Amplification used 60 Vbeta primers and 13 Jbeta primers. The repertoire was sequenced with immunoSEQ multiplex PCR; TCRdb's copy has only in-frame clones and lacks some. Here the sample spans about 97,000 clones, 73% being singletons. Germline trimming cut 1 base from V and 5 bases from J; bases unmatched to any gene: 2. The CDR3 consists of 14 residues. Per the germline V gene, CDR1 is MGHRA and CDR2 is YSYEKL. This clone has only one observation. Its antigen is not identified. The specimen sequenced was PBMCs. The chain employs TRBV4-1 and TRBJ1-2, with TRBD1 matching 9 bases. This TCR came from a man aged 40-50 years in good health and CMV-seronegative. The CDR3 loop is CASSQAGQGYGYTF. CDR3 bases: TGCGCCAGCAGCCAAGCAGGACAGGGGTATGGCTACACCTTC.